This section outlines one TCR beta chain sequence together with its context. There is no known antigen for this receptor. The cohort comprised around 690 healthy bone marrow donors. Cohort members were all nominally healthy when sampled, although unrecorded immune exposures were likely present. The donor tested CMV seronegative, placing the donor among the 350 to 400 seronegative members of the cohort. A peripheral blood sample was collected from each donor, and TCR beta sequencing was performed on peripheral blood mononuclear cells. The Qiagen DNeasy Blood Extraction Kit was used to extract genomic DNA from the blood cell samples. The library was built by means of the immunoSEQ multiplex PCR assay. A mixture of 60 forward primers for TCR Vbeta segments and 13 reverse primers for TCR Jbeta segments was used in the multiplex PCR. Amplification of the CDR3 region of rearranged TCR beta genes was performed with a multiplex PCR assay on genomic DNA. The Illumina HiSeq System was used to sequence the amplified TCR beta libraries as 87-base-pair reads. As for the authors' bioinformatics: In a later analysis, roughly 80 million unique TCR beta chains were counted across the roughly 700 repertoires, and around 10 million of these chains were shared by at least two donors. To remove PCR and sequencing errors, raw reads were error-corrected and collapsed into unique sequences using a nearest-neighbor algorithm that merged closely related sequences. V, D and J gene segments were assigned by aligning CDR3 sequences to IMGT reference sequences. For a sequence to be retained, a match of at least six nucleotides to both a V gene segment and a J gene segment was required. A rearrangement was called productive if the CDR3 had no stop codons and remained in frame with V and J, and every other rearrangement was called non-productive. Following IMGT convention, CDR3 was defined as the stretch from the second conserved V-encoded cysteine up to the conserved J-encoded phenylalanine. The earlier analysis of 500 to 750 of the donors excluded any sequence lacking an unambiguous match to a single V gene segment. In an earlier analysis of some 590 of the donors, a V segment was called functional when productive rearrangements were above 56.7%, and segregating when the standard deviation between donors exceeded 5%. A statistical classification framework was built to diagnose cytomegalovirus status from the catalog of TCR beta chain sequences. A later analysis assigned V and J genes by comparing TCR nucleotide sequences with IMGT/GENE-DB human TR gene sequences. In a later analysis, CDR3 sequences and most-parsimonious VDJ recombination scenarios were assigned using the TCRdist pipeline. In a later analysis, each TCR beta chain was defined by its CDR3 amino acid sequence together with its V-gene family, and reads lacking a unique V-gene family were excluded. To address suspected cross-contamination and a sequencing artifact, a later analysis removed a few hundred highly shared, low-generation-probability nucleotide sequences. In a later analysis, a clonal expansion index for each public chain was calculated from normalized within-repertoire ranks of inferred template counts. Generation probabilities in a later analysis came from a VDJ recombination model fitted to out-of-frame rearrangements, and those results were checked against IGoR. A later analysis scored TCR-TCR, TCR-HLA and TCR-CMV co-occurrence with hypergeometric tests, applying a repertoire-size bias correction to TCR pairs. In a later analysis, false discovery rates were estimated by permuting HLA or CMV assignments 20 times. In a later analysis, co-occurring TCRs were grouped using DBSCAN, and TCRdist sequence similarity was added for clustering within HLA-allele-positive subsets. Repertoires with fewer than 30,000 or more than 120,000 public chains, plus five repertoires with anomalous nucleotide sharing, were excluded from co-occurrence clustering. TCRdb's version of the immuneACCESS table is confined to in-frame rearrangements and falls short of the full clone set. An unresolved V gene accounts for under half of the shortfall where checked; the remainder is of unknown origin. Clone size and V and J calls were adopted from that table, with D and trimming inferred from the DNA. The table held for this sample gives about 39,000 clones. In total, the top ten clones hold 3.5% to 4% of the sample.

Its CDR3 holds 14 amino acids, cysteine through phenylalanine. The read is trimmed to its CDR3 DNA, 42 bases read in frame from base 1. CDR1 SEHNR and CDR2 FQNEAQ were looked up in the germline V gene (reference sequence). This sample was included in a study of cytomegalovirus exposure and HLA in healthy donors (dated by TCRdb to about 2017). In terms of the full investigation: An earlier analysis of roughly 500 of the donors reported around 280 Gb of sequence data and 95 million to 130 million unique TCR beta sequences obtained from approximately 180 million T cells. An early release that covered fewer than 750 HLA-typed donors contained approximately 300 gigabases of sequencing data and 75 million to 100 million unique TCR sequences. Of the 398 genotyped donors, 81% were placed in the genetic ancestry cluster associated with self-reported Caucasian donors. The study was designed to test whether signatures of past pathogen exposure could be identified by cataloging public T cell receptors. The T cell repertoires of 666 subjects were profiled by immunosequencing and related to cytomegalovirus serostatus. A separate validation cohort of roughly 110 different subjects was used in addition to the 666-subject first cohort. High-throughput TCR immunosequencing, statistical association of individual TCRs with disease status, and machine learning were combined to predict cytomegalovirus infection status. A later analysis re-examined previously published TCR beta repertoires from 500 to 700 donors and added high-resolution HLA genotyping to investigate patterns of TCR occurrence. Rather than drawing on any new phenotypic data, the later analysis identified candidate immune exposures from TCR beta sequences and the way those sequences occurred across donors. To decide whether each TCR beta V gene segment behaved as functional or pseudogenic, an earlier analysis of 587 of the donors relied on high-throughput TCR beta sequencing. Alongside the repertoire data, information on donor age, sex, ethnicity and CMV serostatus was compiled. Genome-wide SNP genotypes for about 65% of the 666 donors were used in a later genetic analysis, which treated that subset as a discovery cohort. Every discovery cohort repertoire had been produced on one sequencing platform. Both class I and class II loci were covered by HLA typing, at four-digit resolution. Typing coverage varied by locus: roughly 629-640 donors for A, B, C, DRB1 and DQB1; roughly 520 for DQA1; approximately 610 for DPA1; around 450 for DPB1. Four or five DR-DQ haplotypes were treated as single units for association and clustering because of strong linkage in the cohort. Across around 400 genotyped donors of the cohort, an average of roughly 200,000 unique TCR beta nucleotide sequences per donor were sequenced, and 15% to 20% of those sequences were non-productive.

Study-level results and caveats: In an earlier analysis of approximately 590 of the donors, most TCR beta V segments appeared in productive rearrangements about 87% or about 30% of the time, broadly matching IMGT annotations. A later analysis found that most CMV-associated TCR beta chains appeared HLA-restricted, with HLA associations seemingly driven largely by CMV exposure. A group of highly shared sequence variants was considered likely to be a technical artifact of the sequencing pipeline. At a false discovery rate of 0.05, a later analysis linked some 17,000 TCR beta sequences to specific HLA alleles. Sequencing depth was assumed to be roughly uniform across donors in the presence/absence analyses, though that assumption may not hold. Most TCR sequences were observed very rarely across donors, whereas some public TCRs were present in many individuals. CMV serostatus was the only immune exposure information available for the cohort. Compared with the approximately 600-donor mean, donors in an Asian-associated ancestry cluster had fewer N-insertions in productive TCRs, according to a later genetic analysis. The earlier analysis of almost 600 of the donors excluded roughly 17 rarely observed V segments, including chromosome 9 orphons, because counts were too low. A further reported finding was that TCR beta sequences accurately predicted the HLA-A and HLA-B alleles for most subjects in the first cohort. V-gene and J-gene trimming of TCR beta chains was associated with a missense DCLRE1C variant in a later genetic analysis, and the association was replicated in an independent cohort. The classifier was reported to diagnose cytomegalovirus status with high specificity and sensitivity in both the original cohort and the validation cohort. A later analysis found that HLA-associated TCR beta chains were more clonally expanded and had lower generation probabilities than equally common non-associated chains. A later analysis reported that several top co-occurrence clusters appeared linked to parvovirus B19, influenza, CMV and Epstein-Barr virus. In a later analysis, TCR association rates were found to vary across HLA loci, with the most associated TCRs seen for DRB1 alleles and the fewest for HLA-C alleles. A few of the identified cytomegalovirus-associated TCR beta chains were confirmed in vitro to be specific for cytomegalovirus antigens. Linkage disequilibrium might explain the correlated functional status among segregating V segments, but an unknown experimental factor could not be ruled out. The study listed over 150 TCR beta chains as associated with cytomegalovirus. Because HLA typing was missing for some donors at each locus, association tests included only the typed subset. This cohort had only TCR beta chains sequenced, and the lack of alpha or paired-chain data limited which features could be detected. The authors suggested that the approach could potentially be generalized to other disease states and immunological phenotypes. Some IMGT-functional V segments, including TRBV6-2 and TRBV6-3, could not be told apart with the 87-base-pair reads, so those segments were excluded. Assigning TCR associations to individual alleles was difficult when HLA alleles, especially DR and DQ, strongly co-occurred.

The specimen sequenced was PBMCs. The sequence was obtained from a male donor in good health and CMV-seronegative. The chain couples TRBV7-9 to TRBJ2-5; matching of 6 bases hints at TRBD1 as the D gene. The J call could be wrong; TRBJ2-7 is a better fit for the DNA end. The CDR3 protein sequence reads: CATTGLAGDNEQYF. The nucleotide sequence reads TGTGCCACCACCGGGTTAGCAGGGGATAACGAGCAGTACTTC.